The 12 T cell receptor beta chains reported below all come from one sample, sequenced in a study of shared clonotypes between healthy human individuals. TCRdb keeps only in-frame clones here, not all; method: immunoSEQ multiplex PCR. Of roughly 86,000 clones in the sample, over 60% were seen once. Source material: memory CD8+ T cells sorted from blood. Sample subset: CD45RO+ cells pooled with CCR7-negative TemRA cells. All receptors come from a man under 40 in good health.

The rearrangement links TRBV28 to TRBJ1-5; possible D gene TRBD1, 5 bases. Germline V gene sequence: CDR1 MDHEN, CDR2 SYDVKM. Trimming took off 5 bases at V and 2 bases at J, with 13 bases between the two ends. This CDR3 has 15 residues. The CDR3 loop reads CASSIGTYGNQPQHF. CDR3 in DNA: TGTGCCAGCAGTATAGGGACGTATGGCAATCAGCCCCAGCATTTT.

This clone was detected only a few times. The chain has TRBV18 and TRBJ2-7; the D gene is possibly TRBD2 (5 bases). The CDR3 covers 12 residues. Trimming cost V 3 bases and J 2 bases, with 5 bases left between them. Germline CDR1 and CDR2: KGHSH and LQKENI. The CDR3 nucleotides read TGTGCCAGCTCACCGGAGGCCTACGAGCAGTACTTC. Translated: CASSPEAYEQYF.

The rearrangement uses TRBV7-3 and TRBJ2-3; the match to TRBD2 covers 11 bases. This CDR3 is built from 17 residues. With 4 bases clipped from V and 2 bases from J, the junction kept 8 bases outside the gene matches. Germline-derived CDR1 and CDR2 are SGHTA and FQGTGA. The CDR3 sequence is CASSYLHSGRVTDTQYF. CDR3 DNA sequence: TGTGCCAGCAGCTACTTACATAGCGGGAGGGTCACAGATACGCAGTATTTT.

This clone was seen a few times. The chain has TRBV4-1 and TRBJ1-1; the match to TRBD1 covers 9 bases. Per germline, CDR1 MGHRA and CDR2 YSYEKL. V dropped 2 bases and J dropped 6; count of bases not matched to a gene: 16. CDR3 length equals 18 residues. CDR3 nucleotides: TGCGCCAGCAGCCAACGTACACGGGACAGGGTAAGTAGGGCTGAAGCTTTCTTT. Protein sequence: CASSQRTRDRVSRAEAFF.

This clone has ten or more counts. The V call is TRBV19, the J call TRBJ2-7; D gene uncertain. This CDR3 region has 11 residues. CDR1 and CDR2 (germline): LNHDA, SQIVND (reference sequence). Trimming took 5 bases from V and 3 from J, leaving 5 bases between them. The CDR3 DNA reads as TGTGCCAGTAGTTCCTACTACGAGCAGTACTTC. Translation: CASSSYYEQYF. The full variable domain, its missing parts supplied by reference TRBV19 and TRBJ2-7, is DGGITQSPKYLFRKEGQNVTLSCEQNLNHDAMYWYRQDPGQGLRLIYYSQIVNDFQKGDIAEGYSVSREKKESFPLTVTSAQKNPTAFYLCASSSYYEQYFGPGTRLTVT.

The gene calls are TRBV7-9 and TRBJ2-1, with TRBD2 identical over 9 bases. From germline, CDR1 is SEHNR and CDR2 FQNEAQ (reference sequence). Trimming at V came to 7 bases and at J to 4 bases, leaving 5 bases not matched to a gene. The CDR3 sequence is 14 residues long. For the CDR3, the DNA is TGTGCCAGCACCCCTAGCGGGGAATACAATGAGCAGTTCTTC. This codes for CASTPSGEYNEQFF.

V usage is TRBV6-5 and J usage is TRBJ2-1, with D perhaps matching TRBD1 (5 bases). This CDR3 is 15 amino acids long. Germline V CDR1 and CDR2: MNHEY, SVGAGI. Trimming removed 7 bases from V and 6 bases from J, with 19 bases in between. Here the CDR3 DNA reads TGTGCCAGCAAAAGGGGATCATCGGTGAGCAATGAGCAGTTCTTC. Amino acids: CASKRGSSVSNEQFF.

V usage is TRBV28 and J usage is TRBJ2-4, with 7 positions matching TRBD1. The junction had 5 bases not matched to a gene; V was cut back by 6 bases and J by 0 bases. The CDR3 has 15 amino acids. The germline V gene has CDR1 MDHEN and CDR2 SYDVKM. CDR3 sequence reads: CASRSTGAAKNIQYF. The DNA of the CDR3 is TGTGCCAGCAGGAGCACAGGGGCAGCCAAAAACATTCAGTACTTC.

The chain has TRBV25-1 and TRBJ2-3, with TRBD2 identical over 8 bases. Germline V gene lookup returns CDR1 MGHDK and CDR2 SYGVNS. The CDR3 consists of 16 residues. The V and J ends lost 7 bases and 2 bases, in that order; junction bases with no gene match: 11. CDR3 DNA: TGTGCCAGCACCCACGGAACTAGCGGATCCACAGATACGCAGTATTTT. Protein: CASTHGTSGSTDTQYF.

V gene TRBV11-2 combines with J gene TRBJ2-7; 13 bases map to TRBD2. The CDR3 sequence is 17 residues long. With V trimmed by 2 bases and J by 7 bases, 11 bases remained unmatched. Per germline, CDR1 SGHAT and CDR2 FQNNGV. CDR3 residues: CASSLSFGLAGVGEQYF. The CDR3 bases are TGTGCCAGCAGCTTAAGCTTCGGACTAGCGGGAGTCGGAGAGCAGTACTTC.

This chain links TRBV19 with TRBJ1-5, with D hard to call. Per the germline V gene, CDR1 is LNHDA and CDR2 is SQIVND (reference sequence). V lost 6 bases and J lost 2, with 8 bases in between. CDR3 length: 13 amino acids. CDR3 nucleotides: TGTGCCAGTAGGAGAATCGGCAATCAGCCCCAGCATTTT. Amino acid sequence: CASRRIGNQPQHF.

The rearrangement joins TRBV7-2 to TRBJ2-5; 10 nucleotides agree with TRBD2. Germline V gene lookup returns CDR1 SGHTA and CDR2 FQGNSA. The CDR3 loop spans 17 amino acids. V gave up 5 bases and J gave up 5 bases; unmatched junction bases: 14. CDR3 sequence: CASSPRTSGFFGETQYF. CDR3 coding DNA: TGTGCCAGCAGCCCCAGGACTAGCGGATTTTTCGGGGAGACCCAGTACTTC.